These T cell receptor beta chains were read from a single sample in a study of OX40 agonist ivuxolimab in advanced cancers. The method was immunoSEQ multiplex PCR; TCRdb's version includes in-frame clones alone and lacks a portion of them. Of 80,000 to 130,000 clones in the sample, 90% were seen once. Sequencing was performed on CD4+ or CD8+ T cells sorted from blood, taken in a trial of the OX40 agonist ivuxolimab. The receptor set was obtained from an adult with an advanced solid tumor such as melanoma, head and neck, liver or kidney cancer. The CDR3 runs from the conserved cysteine through the conserved F or W.

>TRBV27|TRBJ1-5
CASSRTGGVGQPQHF
>TRBV28|TRBJ2-3
CASSAPVGADTQYF
>TRBV21-1|TRBJ2-3
CASDCLATAGGDTQYF
>TRBV18|TRBJ1-3
CASTGTEGNTIYF
>TRBV7-8|TRBJ2-7
CASSLALSYSYEQYF
>TRBV2|TRBJ2-2
CASKVGAPNTGELFF
>TRBV28|TRBJ1-4
CASSSWTVINEKLFF
>TRBV7-9|TRBJ2-7
CASSLAGPTDEQYF
>TRBV15|TRBJ2-1
CATSPGSSAYNEQFF
>TRBV29-1|TRBJ2-6
CSVTLGSSGANVLTF
>TRBV7-2|TRBJ1-4
CASSLAGQTSTNEKLFF
>TRBV5-6|TRBJ1-3
CASSINIGGNTIYF
>TRBV9|TRBJ2-7
CASSVAFIPPNRQTQGYEQYF
>TRBV29-1|TRBJ2-2
CSVEAGSGSTGELFF
>TRBV19|TRBJ2-7
CASSIGLAAPYEQYF
>TRBV7-9|TRBJ2-3
CASSLAGVDTQYF
>TRBV5-4|TRBJ2-3
CASSLQGAQDTQYF
>TRBV4-1|TRBJ1-3
CASSPDKSLSSGNTIYF
>TRBV5-1|TRBJ2-3
CASSRSGGSLDTQYF
>TRBV5-6|TRBJ2-1
CASSPQLAGSYNEQFF
>TRBV19|TRBJ2-3
CASSIDRASTDTQYF
>TRBV5-8|TRBJ2-3
CASSLGLAGTNTDTQYF
>TRBV4-2|TRBJ2-5
CASSQVGTGEETQYF
>TRBV7-8|TRBJ1-4
CASSLGFRDSLLLFF
>TRBV7-8|TRBJ2-7
CASSLTQGSNYEQYF
>TRBV9|TRBJ2-1
CASSVAGSARDEQFF
>TRBV9|TRBJ2-2
CASSRAVYTGELFF
>TRBV7-6|TRBJ2-5
CASSLGLAETQYF
>TRBV16|TRBJ2-2
CASSRTGANTGELFF
>TRBV15|TRBJ1-1
CATSRDIGRGTEAFF
>TRBV5-1|TRBJ1-1
CASSLATLNTEAFF
>TRBV5-1|TRBJ1-2
CASSLGQGLYGYTF
>TRBV7-2|TRBJ2-2
CASSPGSGKNTGELFF
>TRBV7-2|TRBJ2-3
CASSFLDFTDTQYF
>TRBV4-3|TRBJ2-5
CASSPNQWGGETQYF
>TRBV7-9|TRBJ1-3
CASSLLRLSGNTIYF
>TRBV20-1|TRBJ2-7
CSARNGAEQYF
>TRBV9|TRBJ2-5
CASSVEETQYF
>TRBV4-2|TRBJ1-1
CASSQDLGAWTEAFF
>TRBV4-3|TRBJ1-2
CASSQVASGQAFYGYTF
>TRBV29-1|TRBJ1-2
CSVGGLYGYTF
>TRBV27|TRBJ2-7
CASSFKRGRPSDLSYEQYF
>TRBV15|TRBJ2-1
CATSRGSGPYNEQFF
>TRBV28|TRBJ1-3
CASHPGQVISGNTIYF
>TRBV7-2|TRBJ1-1
CASSSRGREEAFF
>TRBV28|TRBJ1-2
CASSPRQLYGYTF
>TRBV7-8|TRBJ1-2
CASSLLVDRGLRNYGYTF
>TRBV6-1|TRBJ2-7
CASTPRTSGNYEQYF
>TRBV5-5|TRBJ2-7
CASSLRQESYEQYF
>TRBV15|TRBJ2-7
CATSRAPEYLAGGPVEQYF
>TRBV15|TRBJ2-1
CATSRGGGPPGNEQFF
>TRBV28|TRBJ1-3
CASSWTMGNTIYF
>TRBV28|TRBJ1-1
CASKWGGNTEAFF